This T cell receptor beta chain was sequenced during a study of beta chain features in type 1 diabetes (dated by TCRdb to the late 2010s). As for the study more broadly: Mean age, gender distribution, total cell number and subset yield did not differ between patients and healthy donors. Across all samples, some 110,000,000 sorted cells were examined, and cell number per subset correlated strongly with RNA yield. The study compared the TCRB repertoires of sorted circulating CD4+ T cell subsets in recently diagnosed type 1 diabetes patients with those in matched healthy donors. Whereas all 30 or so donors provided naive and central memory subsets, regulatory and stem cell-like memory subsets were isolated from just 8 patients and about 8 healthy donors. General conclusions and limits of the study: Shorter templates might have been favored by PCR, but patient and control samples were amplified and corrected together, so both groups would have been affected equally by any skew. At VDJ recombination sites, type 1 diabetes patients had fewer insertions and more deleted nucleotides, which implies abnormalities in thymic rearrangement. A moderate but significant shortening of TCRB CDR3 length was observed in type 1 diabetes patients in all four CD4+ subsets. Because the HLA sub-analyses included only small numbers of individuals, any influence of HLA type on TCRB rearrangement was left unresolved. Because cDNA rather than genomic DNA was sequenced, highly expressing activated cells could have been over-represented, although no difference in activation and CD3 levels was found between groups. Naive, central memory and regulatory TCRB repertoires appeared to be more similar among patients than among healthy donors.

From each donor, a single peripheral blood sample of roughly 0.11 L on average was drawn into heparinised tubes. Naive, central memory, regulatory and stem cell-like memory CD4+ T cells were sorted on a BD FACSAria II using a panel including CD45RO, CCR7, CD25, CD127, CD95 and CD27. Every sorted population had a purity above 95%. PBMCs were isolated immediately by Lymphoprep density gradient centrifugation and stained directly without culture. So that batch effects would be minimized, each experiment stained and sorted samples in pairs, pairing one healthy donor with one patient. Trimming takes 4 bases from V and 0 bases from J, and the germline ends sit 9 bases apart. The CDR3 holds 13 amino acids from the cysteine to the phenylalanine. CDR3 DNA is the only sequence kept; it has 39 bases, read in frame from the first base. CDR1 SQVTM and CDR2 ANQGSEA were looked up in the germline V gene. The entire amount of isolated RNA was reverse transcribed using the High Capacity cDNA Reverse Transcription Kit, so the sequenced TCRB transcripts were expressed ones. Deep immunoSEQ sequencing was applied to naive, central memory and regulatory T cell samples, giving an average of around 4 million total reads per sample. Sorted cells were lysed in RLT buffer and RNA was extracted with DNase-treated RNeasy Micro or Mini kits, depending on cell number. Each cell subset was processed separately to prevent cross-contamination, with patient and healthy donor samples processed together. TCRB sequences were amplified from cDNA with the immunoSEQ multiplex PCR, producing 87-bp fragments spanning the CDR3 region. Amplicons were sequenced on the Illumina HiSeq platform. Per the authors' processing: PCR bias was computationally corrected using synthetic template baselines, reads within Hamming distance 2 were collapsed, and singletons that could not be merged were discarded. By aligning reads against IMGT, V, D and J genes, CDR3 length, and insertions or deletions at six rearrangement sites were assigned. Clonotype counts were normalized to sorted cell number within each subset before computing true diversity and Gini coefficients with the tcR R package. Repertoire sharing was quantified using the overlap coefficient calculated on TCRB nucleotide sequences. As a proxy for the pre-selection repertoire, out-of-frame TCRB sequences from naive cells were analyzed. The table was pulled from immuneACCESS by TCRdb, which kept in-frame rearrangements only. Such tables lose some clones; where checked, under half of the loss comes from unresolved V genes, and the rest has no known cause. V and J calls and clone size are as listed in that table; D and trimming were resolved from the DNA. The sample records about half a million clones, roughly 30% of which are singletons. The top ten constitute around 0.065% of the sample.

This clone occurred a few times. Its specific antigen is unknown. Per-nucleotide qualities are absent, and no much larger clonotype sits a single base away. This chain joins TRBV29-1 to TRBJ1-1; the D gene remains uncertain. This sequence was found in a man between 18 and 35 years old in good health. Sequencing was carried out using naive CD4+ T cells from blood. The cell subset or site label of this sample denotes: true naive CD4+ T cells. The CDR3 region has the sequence CSVVGQMNTEAFF. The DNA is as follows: TGCAGCGTTGTTGGGCAGATGAACACTGAAGCTTTCTTT.